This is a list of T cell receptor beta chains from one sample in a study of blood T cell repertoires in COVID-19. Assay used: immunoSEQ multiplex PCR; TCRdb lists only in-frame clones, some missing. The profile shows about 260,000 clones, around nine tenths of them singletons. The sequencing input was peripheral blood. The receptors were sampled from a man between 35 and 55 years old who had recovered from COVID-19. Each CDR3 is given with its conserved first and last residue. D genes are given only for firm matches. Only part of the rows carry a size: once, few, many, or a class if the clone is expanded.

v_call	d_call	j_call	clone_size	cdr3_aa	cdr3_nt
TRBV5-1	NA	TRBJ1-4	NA	CASSLYGTSALKNEKLFF	TGCGCCAGCAGCTTGTATGGGACAAGCGCCCTAAAGAATGAAAAACTGTTTTTT
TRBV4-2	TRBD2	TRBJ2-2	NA	CASSQTAGATGELFF	TGTGCCAGCAGCCAGACAGCGGGAGCCACCGGGGAGCTGTTTTTT
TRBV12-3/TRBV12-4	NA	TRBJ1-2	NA	CASSSGEGYTF	TGTGCCAGCAGTTCCGGGGAGGGCTACACCTTC
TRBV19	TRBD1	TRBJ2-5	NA	CASSKRQGQETQYF	TGTGCCAGTAGTAAAAGACAGGGGCAAGAGACCCAGTACTTC
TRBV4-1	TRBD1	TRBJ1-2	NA	CASSQVQGSGYTF	TGCGCCAGCAGCCAAGTACAGGGGTCAGGCTACACCTTC
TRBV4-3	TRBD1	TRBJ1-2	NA	CASSQVDTGEGYTF	TGCGCCAGCAGCCAAGTGGACACAGGGGAAGGCTACACCTTC
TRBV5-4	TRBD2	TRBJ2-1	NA	CASSLLAGGRGEQFF	TGTGCCAGCAGCTTACTGGCGGGGGGGCGTGGTGAGCAGTTCTTC
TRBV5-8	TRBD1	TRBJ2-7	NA	CASSNPGTGGVGRYEQYF	TGTGCCAGCAGCAACCCGGGGACAGGGGGTGTTGGGCGGTACGAGCAGTACTTC
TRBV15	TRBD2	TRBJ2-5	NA	CATSRGTSGGSQETQYF	TGTGCCACCAGCAGAGGGACTAGCGGGGGGTCTCAAGAGACCCAGTACTTC
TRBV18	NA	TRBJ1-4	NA	CASSPGRYEKLFF	TGTGCCAGCTCACCAGGGCGTTATGAAAAACTGTTTTTT
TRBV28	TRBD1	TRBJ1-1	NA	CASREEHGTGKAFF	TGTGCCAGCAGGGAGGAACACGGGACAGGGAAAGCTTTCTTT
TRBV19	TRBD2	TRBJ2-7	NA	CASSIWWTSGGAYEQYF	TGTGCCAGTAGTATCTGGTGGACTAGCGGGGGAGCCTACGAGCAGTACTTC
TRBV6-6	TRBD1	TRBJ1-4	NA	CASTDRVGAEKLFF	TGTGCCAGCACCGACAGGGTTGGAGCTGAAAAACTGTTTTTT
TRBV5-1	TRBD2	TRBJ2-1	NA	CASKGGGSSYNEQFF	TGCGCCAGCAAAGGTGGCGGGAGTTCCTACAATGAGCAGTTCTTC
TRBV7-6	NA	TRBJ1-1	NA	CASSLAGGNTEAFF	TGTGCCAGCAGCTTAGCCGGGGGGAACACTGAAGCTTTCTTT
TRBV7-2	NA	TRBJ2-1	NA	CASSSRASMIEGFF	TGTGCCAGCAGCTCCCGGGCCAGCATGATCGAGGGGTTCTTC
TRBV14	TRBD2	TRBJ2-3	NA	CASSQAAGGLKDTQYF	TGTGCCAGCAGCCAGGCAGCGGGAGGGCTTAAAGATACGCAGTATTTT
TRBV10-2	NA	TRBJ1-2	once	CASSDLQGPRYGYTF	TGCGCCAGCAGTGACCTACAGGGACCCCGCTATGGCTACACCTTC
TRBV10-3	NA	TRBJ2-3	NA	CAINRSSRRTSTDTQYF	TGTGCCATCAACCGATCGAGCCGGAGGACTTCCACAGATACGCAGTATTTT
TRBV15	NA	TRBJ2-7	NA	CATSRDGNRAYEQYF	TGTGCCACCAGCAGAGATGGTAACAGGGCTTACGAGCAGTACTTC
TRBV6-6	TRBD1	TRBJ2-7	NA	CASRTQGYEQYF	TGTGCCAGCAGAACACAGGGGTACGAGCAGTACTTC
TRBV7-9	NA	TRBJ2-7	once	CASSSRPPYEQYF	TGTGCCAGCAGCTCTCGTCCTCCCTACGAGCAGTACTTC
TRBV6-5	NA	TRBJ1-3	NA	CASRRGSSGNTIYF	TGTGCCAGCAGGCGCGGGTCCTCTGGAAACACCATATATTTT
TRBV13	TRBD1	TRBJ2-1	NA	CASSTRLTGTPVNEQFF	TGTGCCAGCAGCACCCGACTGACAGGGACCCCCGTTAATGAGCAGTTCTTC
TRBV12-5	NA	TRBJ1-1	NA	CASGLVRGQQQNTEAFF	TGTGCTAGTGGTTTGGTCCGGGGACAACAACAGAACACTGAAGCTTTCTTT
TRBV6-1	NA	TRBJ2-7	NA	CASSEGGLYEQYF	TGTGCCAGCAGTGAAGGGGGGCTCTACGAGCAGTACTTC
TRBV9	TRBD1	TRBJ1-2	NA	CASSVAAGGRDGYTF	TGTGCCAGCAGCGTAGCTGCAGGGGGTAGGGATGGCTACACCTTC
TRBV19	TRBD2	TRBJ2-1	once	CASSVSTSGGADEQFF	TGTGCCAGTAGTGTCTCGACTAGCGGGGGGGCGGATGAGCAGTTCTTC
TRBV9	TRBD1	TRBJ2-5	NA	CASSEWTGGETQYF	TGTGCCAGCAGCGAATGGACAGGGGGAGAGACCCAGTACTTC
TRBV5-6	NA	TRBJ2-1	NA	CASSPLSDTIGNEQFF	TGTGCCAGCAGCCCTCTTAGCGATACAATAGGGAATGAGCAGTTCTTC
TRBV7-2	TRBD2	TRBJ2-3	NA	CASSFLSGGAAQYF	TGTGCCAGCAGCTTTCTAAGCGGGGGGGCAGCGCAGTATTTT
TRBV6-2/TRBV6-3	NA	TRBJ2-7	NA	CASSQSGYTAEQYF	TGTGCCAGCAGTCAGAGCGGGTACACCGCCGAGCAGTACTTC
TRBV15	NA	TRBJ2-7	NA	CATSRSTGYSYEQYF	TGTGCCACCAGCAGGTCGACAGGTTATTCCTACGAGCAGTACTTC
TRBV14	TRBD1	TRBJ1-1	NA	CASSLETGWSTEAFF	TGTGCCAGCAGCCTAGAGACAGGGTGGAGCACTGAAGCTTTCTTT
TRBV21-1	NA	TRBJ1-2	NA	CASSKKKQGAHLYGYTF	TGTGCCAGCAGCAAAAAAAAGCAGGGGGCGCACTTGTATGGCTACACCTTC
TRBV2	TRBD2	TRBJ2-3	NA	CASSRGGATDTQYF	TGTGCCAGCAGTCGGGGGGGGGCGACAGATACGCAGTATTTT
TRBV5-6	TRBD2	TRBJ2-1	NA	CASSPGGLYNEQFF	TGTGCCAGCAGCCCCGGGGGACTATACAATGAGCAGTTCTTC
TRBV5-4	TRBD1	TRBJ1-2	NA	CASSPRQGSYGYTF	TGTGCCAGCAGCCCAAGACAGGGTTCTTATGGCTACACCTTC
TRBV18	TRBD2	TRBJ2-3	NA	CASSPLAGGYTDTQYF	TGTGCCAGCTCACCACTAGCGGGGGGGTACACAGATACGCAGTATTTT
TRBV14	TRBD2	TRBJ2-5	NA	CASTRSASGKETQYF	TGTGCCAGCACCCGCAGCGCTAGCGGGAAAGAGACCCAGTACTTC
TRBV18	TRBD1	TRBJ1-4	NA	CASSPPDRGNEKLFF	TGTGCCAGCTCACCACCGGACAGGGGCAATGAAAAACTGTTTTTT